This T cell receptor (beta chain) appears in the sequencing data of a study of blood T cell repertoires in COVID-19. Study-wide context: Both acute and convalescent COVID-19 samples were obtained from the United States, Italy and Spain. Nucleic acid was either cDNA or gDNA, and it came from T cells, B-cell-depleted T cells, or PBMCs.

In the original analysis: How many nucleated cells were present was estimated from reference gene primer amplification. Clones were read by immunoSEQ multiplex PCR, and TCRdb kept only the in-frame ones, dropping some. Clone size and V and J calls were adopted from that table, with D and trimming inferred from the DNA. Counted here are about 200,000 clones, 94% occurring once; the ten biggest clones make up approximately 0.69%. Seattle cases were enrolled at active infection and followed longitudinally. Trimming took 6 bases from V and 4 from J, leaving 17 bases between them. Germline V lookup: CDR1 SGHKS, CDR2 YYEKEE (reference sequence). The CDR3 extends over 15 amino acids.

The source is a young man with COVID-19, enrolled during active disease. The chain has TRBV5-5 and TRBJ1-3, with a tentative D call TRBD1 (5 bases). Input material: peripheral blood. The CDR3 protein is CASTRGDSGGNTIYF. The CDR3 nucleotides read TGTGCCAGCACCCGGGGGGACTCCGGGGGAAACACCATATATTTT.